The source of this T cell receptor (beta chain) is a study of T cell clonality in common variable immunodeficiency (dated by TCRdb to about 2015). For sequencing, equivalent amounts of genomic DNA were input from CVID and control samples. For every sample, a 60 bp segment covering the rearranged TCRbeta CDR3 region was amplified and then sequenced. The immunoSEQ assay, a bias-corrected multiplex PCR combined with high-throughput sequencing, was used for TCRbeta amplification. As for the original processing: Every unique nucleotide sequence counted as a clone and was annotated with V, D and J genes, copy number and frequency. Sequences were labeled productive if in frame, and non-productive if out of frame or containing stop codons. As previously described, clonality was computed from Shannon's entropy. The predicted amino acid sequences of productive clones were used to derive the mean CDR3 Kyte-Doolittle hydropathy. Using the R hclust function, scaled V gene usage was clustered hierarchically with Manhattan distance and complete linkage. Sharing of clones by CDR3 amino acid sequence was evaluated through resampling of 12 repertoires per group over 100 rounds. The repertoires were searched for approximately 70 published EBV-specific TCRbeta sequences and some 230 published CMV-specific TCRbeta sequences. A couple of CVID samples that yielded fewer than 10,000 sequences were excluded from the analysis, so around 40 CVID repertoires were retained. TCRdb retrieved this table from immuneACCESS and kept in-frame rearrangements only. Not all clones are present; in checked studies, unresolved V genes account for under half, and no reason is known for the remainder. The D gene and trimming were derived from the DNA, and the V and J assignments and clone size from that table. The sample counts around 42,000 clones, each observed more than once. The ten largest clones represent 6% of the sample.

The study at large found these results: Fewer deletions and N-nucleotide insertions were reportedly observed in CVID TCRbeta sequences, and highly modified clones with 13 or more V deletions were reportedly absent from CVID TCRbeta sequences. TCRbeta clonality was higher in CVID subjects than in healthy controls (t-test p = 0.018), and the increase was most characteristic of about a third of subjects. Fewer TCRbeta clones were shared among CVID subjects than among healthy controls (p < 0.0001). Patient heterogeneity within the CVID cohort put limits on correlating repertoire features with clinical complications. Despite equal DNA input, controls averaged about 81,820 unique sequences per sample versus roughly 30,000 in CVID samples. According to the authors, figuring out what caused the increased clonality in CVID would require sequencing the repertoires of T cell subpopulations.

The germline V gene yields MNHEY for CDR1 and SVGEGT for CDR2. Trimming removed 2 bases from V and 3 bases from J, leaving 13 bases between the germline ends. The CDR3 numbers 15 residues from cysteine through phenylalanine. Part of the CDR3 DNA is given, 36 bases translated from base 1. Diagnosis of CVID followed standard criteria, namely serum IgG, IgA and/or IgM below the normal range together with specific antibody deficiency. A total of roughly 44 subjects (around 15 female and 30 or so male; age range roughly 9 to 64 years, mean age around 40) were included in the CVID group. Both CVID patients and healthy controls were predominantly of Caucasian heritage. At the time of study participation, every CVID subject had been on replacement immunoglobulin therapy for at least one year. When blood was collected, none of the CVID subjects were ill or on immunomodulatory or immunosuppressive medication. Heparinized peripheral whole blood samples of about 4.5 to 8.5 ml were obtained from each donor. Genomic DNA from adults with common variable immune deficiency (CVID) and from healthy adult controls was used to sequence TCRbeta CDR3 repertoires. Diluted blood was density-centrifuged over Hypaque 1077 or Ficoll-Paque to isolate peripheral blood mononuclear cells. Genomic DNA was extracted from unsorted mononuclear cells by Qiagen column purification or by a centrifugation-based method.

This clone has only a few counts. Its antigen specificity is not known. The read ends 3 residues shy of where the CDR3 ends; the end is completed using the germline J gene. The sequence came from a human donor with common variable immunodeficiency. The receptor chain draws on TRBV6-2 or TRBV6-3 and TRBJ1-1; the D gene identity is not certain. The sequenced sample consisted of peripheral blood mononuclear cells. The covered CDR3 bases are TGTGCCAGCAGTTACCCCGGGTCGGCGTACACTGAA. Translated, this is CASSYPGSAYTE. The whole CDR3 protein reads CASSYPGSAYTEAFF.